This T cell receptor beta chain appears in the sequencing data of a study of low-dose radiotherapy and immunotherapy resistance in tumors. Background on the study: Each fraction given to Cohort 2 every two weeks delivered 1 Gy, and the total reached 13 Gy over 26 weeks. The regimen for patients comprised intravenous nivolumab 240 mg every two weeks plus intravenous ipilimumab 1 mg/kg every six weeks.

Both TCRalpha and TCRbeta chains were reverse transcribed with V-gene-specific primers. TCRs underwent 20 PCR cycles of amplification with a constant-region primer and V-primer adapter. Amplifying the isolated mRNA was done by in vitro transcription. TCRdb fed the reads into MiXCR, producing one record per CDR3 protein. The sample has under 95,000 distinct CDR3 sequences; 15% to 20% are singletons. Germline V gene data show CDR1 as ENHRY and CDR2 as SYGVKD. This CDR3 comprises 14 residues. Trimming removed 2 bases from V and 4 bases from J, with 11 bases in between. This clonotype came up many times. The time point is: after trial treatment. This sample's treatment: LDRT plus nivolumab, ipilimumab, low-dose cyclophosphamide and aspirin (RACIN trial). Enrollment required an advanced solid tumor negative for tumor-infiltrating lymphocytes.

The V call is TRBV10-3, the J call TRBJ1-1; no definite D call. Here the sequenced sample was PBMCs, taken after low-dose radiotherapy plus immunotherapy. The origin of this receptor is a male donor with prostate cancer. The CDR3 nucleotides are TGTGCCATCAGTGAGAGGCAGGATGCCACTGAAGCTTTCTTT. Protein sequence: CAISERQDATEAFF.